The 20 T cell receptor beta chains in this list originate from one sample, sequenced in a study of T-cell reconstitution after alpha-beta-depleted transplantation in children. TCRbeta library preparation incorporated unique molecular identifiers. TCRdb re-analysed the PCR reads in MiXCR, keeping a single row per CDR3 protein. The repertoire consists of more than 550,000 distinct CDR3 sequences, with under 12% occurring once and the leading ten covering about 4.3%. Sample: PBMCs from the stem cell graft donor, taken from the stem cell graft. These receptors were collected from a human donor who donated a stem cell graft to a child with acute myeloid leukemia.

This clonotype was seen repeatedly, ten times or more. The chain has TRBV25-1 and TRBJ2-3, with D possibly TRBD2 on 5 matching bases. V lost 4 bases and J lost 0, with 11 bases in between. This CDR3 spans 15 amino acids. CDR1 and CDR2 (germline): MGHDK, SYGVNS. The CDR3 DNA sequence: TGTGCCAGCAGTGGAGTGGGCGGGAGCACAGATACGCAGTATTTT. The encoded protein is CASSGVGGSTDTQYF.

This clonotype was seen more than once but under ten times. The chain links TRBV5-1 to TRBJ1-6, with 7 bases that match TRBD1. Germline loops: CDR1 SGHRS, CDR2 YFSETQ. After removal of 4 bases from V and 7 bases from J, the junction contained 5 bases not matched to a gene. This CDR3 is 14 amino acids long. CDR3 DNA sequence: TGCGCCAGCAGCCTGGGGACAGCAAATTCACCCCTCCACTTT. Its translation is CASSLGTANSPLHF.

This clonotype was observed a few times. As DNA, the CDR3 is TGCAGTGCTAGGGGGGACAGGTTTACGCAGTATTTT. As protein: CSARGDRFTQYF. The V gene is TRBV20-1, the J gene TRBJ2-3; TRBD1 matches 8 bases. The CDR3 spans 12 residues. V was pared by 3 bases and J by 8 bases, with 4 bases of the junction left unmatched. Germline V gives CDR1 DFQATT, CDR2 SNEGSKA (reference sequence).

The chain combines TRBV25-1 with TRBJ2-2; 8 bases fit TRBD1. The CDR3 contains 16 residues. V shed 4 bases and J 7 bases; nucleotides not matched to a gene: 11. CDR1 and CDR2 (germline): MGHDK, SYGVNS. CDR3 protein: CASSARQGRQSGELFF. CDR3 DNA: TGTGCCAGCAGTGCCAGACAGGGGAGACAGAGCGGGGAGCTGTTTTTT.

There are a few counts of this clonotype. Written as DNA, the CDR3 is TGTGCCAGCAGTTTAGCGCTTGGACAGGGGTCCAGCAATGAGCAGTTCTTC. Translation gives CASSLALGQGSSNEQFF. The chain carries TRBV12-3 or TRBV12-4 and TRBJ2-1; 9 bases are a match to TRBD1. V was pared by 0 bases and J by 6 bases, with 9 bases of the junction left unmatched. The CDR3 is 17 amino acids.

This clonotype came up a few times. This chain joins TRBV7-6 and TRBJ1-3, with TRBD1 matching over 8 bases. CDR1 is SGHVS, CDR2 FNYEAQ, per germline. The CDR3 has 18 amino acids. V shed 1 base, J shed 3 bases, and the junction held 11 bases outside the gene matches. The CDR3 loop is CASSLEPPQGAGGNTIYF. CDR3 DNA sequence: TGTGCCAGCAGCTTAGAGCCTCCCCAGGGGGCTGGTGGAAACACCATATATTTT. Looking up the rest from reference TRBV7-6 and TRBJ1-3 gives the full variable domain: GAGVSQSPRYKVTKRGQDVALRCDPISGHVSLYWYRQALGQGPEFLTYFNYEAQQDKSGLPNDRFSAERPEGSISTLTIQRTEQRDSAMYRCASSLEPPQGAGGNTIYFGEGSWLTVV.

This clonotype was detected many times. This chain links TRBV6-1 with TRBJ2-6, with 9 positions matching TRBD2. After removal of 5 bases from V and 1 base from J, the junction contained 9 bases not matched to a gene. Germline values: CDR1 MNHNS, CDR2 SASEGT. This CDR3 has 18 amino acids. The CDR3 bases are TGTGCCAGCAGTCCTGCCTGGGGACTAGCATCTGGGGCCAACGTCCTGACTTTC. This encodes CASSPAWGLASGANVLTF.

This clonotype showed up many times. The rearrangement links TRBV29-1 to TRBJ2-1; TRBD2 aligns across 10 bases. V was pared by 2 bases and J by 3 bases, with 7 bases of the junction left unmatched. The CDR3 has 16 residues. CDR1 SQVTM and CDR2 ANQGSEA come from the germline V gene. The CDR3 DNA reads TGCAGCGTTGAAAGTCTCGGGACTAGCGTCTACAATGAGCAGTTCTTC. Encoded protein: CSVESLGTSVYNEQFF.

The table lists this clonotype with many counts. The V gene is TRBV7-9, the J gene TRBJ1-1, with D tentatively TRBD1 (5 bases). Germline V lookup: CDR1 SEHNR, CDR2 FQNEAQ (reference sequence). The CDR3 is 15 residues long. V was clipped by 5 bases and J by 0 bases, with 13 bases between them. CDR3 in amino acids: CASSPGRGMNTEAFF. The CDR3 DNA reads as TGTGCCAGCAGCCCAGGGCGGGGGATGAACACTGAAGCTTTCTTT.

The CDR3 here is CASSTWTSGIIGEQYF. DNA of the CDR3: TGTGCCAGCTCAACCTGGACTAGCGGGATAATCGGTGAGCAGTACTTC. V and J are TRBV18 and TRBJ2-7; 12 nucleotides match TRBD2. The CDR3 has 16 amino acids. Per germline, CDR1 KGHSH and CDR2 LQKENI. The junction had 12 bases not matched to a gene; V was cut back by 5 bases and J by 7 bases.

This clonotype showed up many times. The chain has TRBV28 and TRBJ2-1; TRBD1 is a possible D gene (6 bases). The CDR3 covers 13 residues. V gave up 5 bases and J gave up 7 bases, with 12 bases separating them. In germline, CDR1 is MDHEN, CDR2 SYDVKM. CDR3 DNA sequence: TGTGCCAGCAGTCCCCCCGACAGGAATGAGCAGTTCTTC. It encodes CASSPPDRNEQFF. Full variable domain (remainder filled in from reference TRBV28 and TRBJ2-1): DVKVTQSSRYLVKRTGEKVFLECVQDMDHENMFWYRQDPGLGLRLIYFSYDVKMKEKGDIPEGYSVSREKKERFSLILESASTNQTSMYLCASSPPDRNEQFFGPGTRLTVL.

This clonotype was observed at least ten times. The chain links TRBV27 to TRBJ2-2; D is undetermined. V was shortened by 4 bases and J by 6 bases, with 9 bases between the two germline ends. The germline CDR1 and CDR2 sequences are MNHEY and SMNVEV (reference sequence). The CDR3 is made up of 13 amino acids. CDR3: CASSSPGSGELFF. The CDR3 nucleotides read TGTGCCAGCAGTTCCCCAGGATCCGGGGAGCTGTTTTTT.

This clonotype showed up just a few times. The J gene is TRBJ2-3, the V gene TRBV9; D possibly uses TRBD1 or TRBD2 (6 bases each). The length of the CDR3 is 16 residues. Germline loops: CDR1 SGDLS, CDR2 YYNGEE. With 0 bases removed from V and 6 bases from J, the gap between germline ends came to 17 bases. DNA for the CDR3: TGTGCCAGCAGCGTAGAGAACGGGGGCACGGCGGATACGCAGTATTTT. Its translation is CASSVENGGTADTQYF.

This clonotype was observed a few times. The rearrangement uses TRBV7-3 and TRBJ2-5; D call uncertain. The CDR3 covers 13 residues. Trimming shortened V by 2 bases and J by 5 bases, and 9 bases separated the two germline ends. The V gene's germline CDR1 is SGHTA and CDR2 FQGTGA. The CDR3 loop is CASSLGFRETQYF. As DNA, the CDR3 is TGTGCCAGCAGCTTAGGTTTCCGGGAGACCCAGTACTTC.

J is TRBJ2-1 and V is TRBV30; unclear D gene. V lost 2 bases and J 10 bases, leaving 12 bases between the germline ends. The germline V gene has CDR1 GTSNPN and CDR2 SVGIG (reference sequence). CDR3 length equals 12 residues. Here the CDR3 reads CAWSTSAREQFF. The CDR3 DNA is TGTGCCTGGAGTACCTCGGCGCGGGAGCAGTTCTTC.

V usage is TRBV2 and J usage is TRBJ2-1; 9 nucleotides align to TRBD2. Germline CDR1 reads SNHLY; CDR2 reads FYNNEI. The CDR3 spans 18 residues. J was trimmed by 9 bases and V by 5 bases; bases with no gene match: 20. This chain's CDR3 is CASSFLAGTRLATGEQFF. The CDR3 DNA reads TGTGCCAGCAGTTTTCTAGCGGGAACACGACTCGCTACAGGTGAGCAGTTCTTC.

Concerning this clonotype: A much larger clone differs from this one at a single base, so this may be a read error. The chain joins TRBV20-1 to TRBJ1-1; TRBD1 is a possible D gene (5 bases). The CDR3 covers 12 residues. Germline V gene lookup returns CDR1 DFQATT and CDR2 SNEGSKA (reference sequence). CDR3 nucleotide sequence: TGCAGTCCCGGGACGGCGAACGCTGAAGCTTTCTTT. Encoded protein: CSPGTANAEAFF.

A word on this clonotype: A clone one base away is much larger, so this may be a read error. The chain uses TRBV12-3 or TRBV12-4 and TRBJ2-2; perhaps D is TRBD1 or TRBD2 (6 bases each). The CDR3 sequence is 16 residues long. The CDR3 DNA is TGTGCCAGCACCCGTTCGGGGGCCTCGAACACCGAGGAGCTGTTTTTT. Amino acid sequence: CASTRSGASNTEELFF.

This chain uses TRBV20-1 with TRBJ2-2; D uncertain. The length of the CDR3 is 15 residues. Germline assignment: CDR1 DFQATT and CDR2 SNEGSKA (reference sequence). V was clipped by 3 bases and J by 3 bases, with 14 bases between them. The CDR3 nucleotides read TGCAGTGCTAGGTCACCGGAAGGGTACACCGGGGAGCTGTTTTTT. Its translation: CSARSPEGYTGELFF.

The rearrangement links TRBV7-3 to TRBJ2-1, with D possibly matching TRBD2 (5 bases). V was cut by 3 bases and J by 5 bases, with 8 bases left in between. The CDR3 is 13 residues long. Germline V CDR1 and CDR2: SGHTA, FQGTGA. CDR3 sequence reads: CASSLTTNNEQFF. In DNA form, the CDR3 reads TGTGCCAGCAGCTTGACTACCAACAATGAGCAGTTCTTC.